The 17 T cell receptor beta chains in this list originate from one sample, sequenced in a study of technical replicates of blood from a few donors. The data were produced by immunoSEQ multiplex PCR, yet TCRdb's version contains in-frame clones alone and is incomplete. Found here are some 91,000 clones, roughly 95% of them singletons; the top ten hold roughly 0.22%. The specimen sequenced was T cells isolated from PBMCs. Source of these receptors: a human donor in good health.

The chain links TRBV7-6 to TRBJ2-1; 13 positions agree with TRBD2. The germline gives CDR1 SGHVS, CDR2 FNYEAQ. V lost 5 bases to trimming and J lost 1 base; unmatched junction nucleotides: 11. The CDR3 runs to 19 residues. The DNA of the CDR3 is TGTGCCAGCAGCGGACCGGGACTAGCGGGGAGGCGGTCCTACAATGAGCAGTTCTTC. This gives the protein CASSGPGLAGRRSYNEQFF.

The chain couples TRBV28 to TRBJ2-2; perhaps TRBD1 as D (6 bases). This CDR3 has 15 residues. The germline V and J ends were trimmed by 8 bases and 6 bases, with 19 bases remaining between them. CDR1 MDHEN and CDR2 SYDVKM come from the germline V gene. The CDR3 DNA follows: TGTGCCAGCCTCGACCCGGGACACCCAGCCGGGGAGCTGTTTTTT. Translated, it gives CASLDPGHPAGELFF.

The J gene is TRBJ1-1, the V gene TRBV11-3; no firm D call. This CDR3 is built from 15 residues. The V gene lost 8 bases and the J gene lost 1 base, with 17 bases spanning the gap. Germline CDR1 reads SGHNT; CDR2 reads YENEEA. DNA for the CDR3: TGTGCCAGCCACAGCTTAGAGGGCAAGAACACTGAAGCTTTCTTT. Translation gives CASHSLEGKNTEAFF.

This rearrangement joins TRBV29-1 to TRBJ2-3, with D possibly being TRBD2 (5 bases). The CDR3 runs to 13 residues. V was cut by 6 bases and J by 6 bases, with 16 bases left in between. Germline CDR1 SQVTM, CDR2 ANQGSEA. In DNA form, the CDR3 reads TGCAGCGTCGCGGGCCGCCTTTTGGATACGCAGTATTTT. Protein product: CSVAGRLLDTQYF.

The J gene is TRBJ2-3, the V gene TRBV29-1, with no clear D. The germline V and J ends were trimmed by 4 bases and 1 base, with 6 bases remaining between them. The CDR3 sequence is 12 residues long. CDR1 and CDR2 (germline): SQVTM, ANQGSEA. The DNA for the CDR3 is TGCAGCGTTGGCACAGGCACAGATACGCAGTATTTT. Translation gives CSVGTGTDTQYF.

The chain carries TRBV9 and TRBJ1-2; 7 bases map to TRBD1. The CDR3 has 16 amino acids. Germline CDR1 SGDLS, CDR2 YYNGEE. Losses at the gene ends were 0 bases for V and 4 bases for J; bases not matched to a gene: 9. CDR3 amino acids: CASSVDSMTGFYGYTF. The CDR3 bases are TGTGCCAGCAGCGTAGATTCCATGACAGGGTTCTATGGCTACACCTTC.

V usage is TRBV4-2 and J usage is TRBJ2-7; maybe TRBD2 (6 bases). CDR1 is LGHNA and CDR2 is YNFKEQ in the germline V gene. This CDR3 region has 16 residues. Trimming shortened V by 4 bases and J by 1 base, and 17 bases separated the two germline ends. CDR3 bases: TGTGCCAGCAGCCCAGACGGGTCGAGCGGGTCCTACGAGCAGTACTTC. This gives the protein CASSPDGSSGSYEQYF.

The V call is TRBV11-2, the J call TRBJ1-1, with 8 bases identical to TRBD1. The CDR3 runs to 16 residues. The junction had 9 bases not matched to a gene; V was cut back by 5 bases and J by 1 base. Germline V lookup: CDR1 SGHAT, CDR2 FQNNGV. CDR3 nucleotides: TGTGCCAGCAGCAGGAGACAGGGGAGGGAGAACACTGAAGCTTTCTTT. It translates to CASSRRQGRENTEAFF.

V is TRBV7-8 and J is TRBJ2-2, with 9 bases that match TRBD2. Germline V CDR1 and CDR2: SGHVS, FQNEAQ. After removal of 5 bases from V and 0 bases from J, the junction contained 10 bases not matched to a gene. The CDR3 runs 18 residues. This chain's CDR3 is CASSLSKAGGANTGELFF. The CDR3 coding sequence is TGTGCCAGCAGCCTGAGCAAAGCGGGAGGAGCGAACACCGGGGAGCTGTTTTTT.

The chain uses TRBV18 and TRBJ2-5; D might be TRBD1 (5 bases). V lost 3 bases to trimming and J lost 0 bases, with 5 bases between them. This CDR3 comprises 13 residues. Germline-derived CDR1 and CDR2 are KGHSH and LQKENI. CDR3 protein: CASSPTDQETQYF. The CDR3 DNA sequence: TGTGCCAGCTCACCGACAGACCAAGAGACCCAGTACTTC. The variable domain in full, with the rest retrieved from reference TRBV18 and TRBJ2-5, is NAGVMQNPRHLVRRRGQEARLRCSPMKGHSHVYWYRQLPEEGLKFMVYLQKENIIDESGMPKERFSAEFPKEGPSILRIQQVVRGDSAAYFCASSPTDQETQYFGPGTRLLVL.

The count of this clone is one. The rearrangement uses TRBV19 and TRBJ2-6, with 10 bases that match TRBD1. The germline V gene encodes CDR1 LNHDA and CDR2 SQIVND (reference sequence). The V and J ends lost 8 bases and 0 bases, in that order; junction bases with no gene match: 4. CDR3 length equals 16 residues. CDR3 protein: CASGTGERSGANVLTF. The CDR3 nucleotides are TGTGCCAGTGGGACAGGGGAGCGCTCTGGGGCCAACGTCCTGACTTTC. Full variable domain (outside the CDR3, taken from reference TRBV19 and TRBJ2-6): DGGITQSPKYLFRKEGQNVTLSCEQNLNHDAMYWYRQDPGQGLRLIYYSQIVNDFQKGDIAEGYSVSREKKESFPLTVTSAQKNPTAFYLCASGTGERSGANVLTFGAGSRLTVL.

The CDR3, as DNA: TGTGCCAGCAGCGTCGGACTAGCGGGGGGGTCCGGGGAGCTGTTTTTT. Translation: CASSVGLAGGSGELFF. The chain employs TRBV9 and TRBJ2-2, with 15 nucleotides matching TRBD2. V shed 2 bases and J 6 bases; nucleotides not matched to a gene: 2. Germline V gene sequence: CDR1 SGDLS, CDR2 YYNGEE. CDR3 length: 16 residues.

This chain joins TRBV5-4 and TRBJ2-6; no definite D call. V was cut by 4 bases and J by 0 bases, with 8 bases left in between. Germline CDR1 is SGHNT and CDR2 is YYREEE (reference sequence). This CDR3 contains 15 residues. CDR3: CASSTSVSGANVLTF. The CDR3 coding sequence is TGTGCCAGCAGCACCTCAGTCTCTGGGGCCAACGTCCTGACTTTC.

The V call is TRBV4-1, the J call TRBJ2-3; 9 positions match TRBD1. The CDR3 consists of 18 residues. CDR1 MGHRA and CDR2 YSYEKL come from the germline V gene. V lost 0 bases to trimming and J lost 4 bases; unmatched junction nucleotides: 11. CDR3 loop: CASSQEGRDRGFPDTQYF. CDR3 bases: TGCGCCAGCAGCCAAGAAGGCCGAGACAGGGGGTTTCCAGATACGCAGTATTTT.

The rearrangement joins TRBV27 to TRBJ1-5; TRBD1 matches at 10 bases. The CDR3 has 16 residues. The ends lost 5 bases at V and 4 bases at J; junction bases unmatched: 8. Germline V gene sequence: CDR1 MNHEY, CDR2 SMNVEV (reference sequence). The CDR3 spells CASSTWDRGSNQPQHF. CDR3 in DNA: TGTGCCAGCAGTACATGGGACAGGGGCTCAAATCAGCCCCAGCATTTT.

This chain connects TRBV6-6 to TRBJ2-1, with 11 bases lining up with TRBD2. J was trimmed by 5 bases and V by 4 bases; bases with no gene match: 7. This CDR3 spans 16 amino acids. The germline V gene encodes CDR1 MNHNY and CDR2 SVGAGI (reference sequence). This CDR3 reads CASSSYSGGADNEQFF. CDR3 bases: TGTGCCAGCAGTTCCTATAGCGGGGGGGCTGACAATGAGCAGTTCTTC.

The chain recombines TRBV27 with TRBJ2-5; no clear D gene. V was cut by 3 bases and J by 2 bases, with 10 bases left in between. The CDR3 contains 14 residues. Germline CDR1 MNHEY, CDR2 SMNVEV (reference sequence). CDR3 sequence: CASSFSFRQETQYF. CDR3 nucleotides: TGTGCCAGCAGTTTTAGTTTTCGGCAAGAGACCCAGTACTTC.